The 22 T cell receptor beta chains listed next were all sequenced from one sample in a study of T cell repertoires in cytomegalovirus infection. Via MiXCR, TCRdb re-called the reads, giving one row per CDR3 protein. This sample has 560,000 or so distinct CDR3 sequences, with 16% found just once. The sample consisted of CD8+ T cells from PBMCs. The receptors shown here come from a human donor in good health (CMV status not recorded). Some clones in this sample may be carry-over from other donors' samples.

This clonotype was observed a few times. The chain employs TRBV20-1 and TRBJ2-5; D might be TRBD1 (5 bases). This CDR3 is 14 amino acids long. Germline values: CDR1 DFQATT, CDR2 SNEGSKA (reference sequence). Between the trimmed V and J ends, which lost 6 bases and 1 base, there was a span of 15 bases. CDR3 in DNA: TGCAGTGCCCCCGAGACAGTCCTCCAAGAGACCCAGTACTTC. Translating gives CSAPETVLQETQYF.

This clonotype was detected ten times or more. This rearrangement joins TRBV12-3 or TRBV12-4 to TRBJ2-7, with 10 bases identical to TRBD1. The J segment lost 3 bases and the V segment lost 3 bases, leaving 5 bases of the junction unmatched. The CDR3 loop spans 15 amino acids. CDR3 in DNA: TGTGCCAGCAGTTTGACCAGGGACAGGGGCTACGAGCAGTACTTC. Translation gives CASSLTRDRGYEQYF.

This clonotype came up many times. V gene TRBV7-6 combines with J gene TRBJ2-5; unclear D gene. V dropped 0 bases and J dropped 5 bases, with 10 bases sitting between them. The CDR3 contains 14 residues. Germline V CDR1 and CDR2: SGHVS, FNYEAQ. The CDR3 DNA reads TGTGCCAGCAGCTTAGCTCTAGTCGATGAGACCCAGTACTTC. It translates to CASSLALVDETQYF.

This clonotype was found many times. The chain recombines TRBV14 with TRBJ2-1, with 12 bases aligning to TRBD2. Germline V gene sequence: CDR1 SGHDN, CDR2 FVKESK. Trimming removed 4 bases from V and 4 bases from J; junction bases left unmatched: 8. The CDR3 has 17 residues. As DNA, the CDR3 is TGTGCCAGCAGCCCCCTAGCGGGAGGGCCCTCTTACAATGAGCAGTTCTTC. Translation gives CASSPLAGGPSYNEQFF.

As concerns this clonotype: A much larger clone lies one base from this, so it may be a read error. This chain joins TRBV6-1 and TRBJ1-1, with no clear D. The CDR3 has 13 amino acids. In germline, CDR1 is MNHNS, CDR2 SASEGT. This chain's CDR3 is CASSATANTESFF. For the CDR3, the DNA is TGTGCCAGCAGTGCTACAGCGAACACTGAATCTTTCTTT.

Ten or more counts support this clonotype. The V and J genes are TRBV4-2 and TRBJ2-1, with 7 bases aligning to TRBD2. Trimming at V came to 1 base and at J to 6 bases, leaving 12 bases not matched to a gene. The CDR3 consists of 17 residues. The germline V gene encodes CDR1 LGHNA and CDR2 YNFKEQ. The CDR3 coding sequence is TGTGCCAGCAGCCAAGTCTGGGGACCTACTAGCGTCAATGAGCAGTTCTTC. It yields the protein CASSQVWGPTSVNEQFF.

The rearrangement links TRBV27 to TRBJ2-2; possible D gene TRBD2, 6 bases. V lost 6 bases to trimming and J lost 7 bases, with 12 bases between them. CDR1 is MNHEY, CDR2 SMNVEV, per germline (reference sequence). This CDR3 region has 13 residues. CDR3 protein: CASRGGAGGELFF. The CDR3 DNA follows: TGTGCCAGCAGGGGCGGGGCAGGCGGGGAGCTGTTTTTT.

This clonotype was seen many times. The V call is TRBV27, the J call TRBJ2-7; 9 bases match TRBD2. Germline CDR1 is MNHEY and CDR2 is SMNVEV (reference sequence). J was trimmed by 3 bases and V by 4 bases; bases with no gene match: 4. This CDR3 contains 14 residues. The chain's CDR3 is CASSSETSGYEQYF. CDR3 nucleotide sequence: TGTGCCAGCAGTTCGGAGACTAGCGGCTACGAGCAGTACTTC.

The table lists this clonotype with many counts. The rearrangement joins TRBV20-1 to TRBJ2-7, with 11 positions matching TRBD2. This CDR3 has 14 residues. With V trimmed by 5 bases and J by 2 bases, 5 bases remained unmatched. Germline-derived CDR1 and CDR2 are DFQATT and SNEGSKA (reference sequence). CDR3 bases: TGCAGTGCTGGCATACTAGCGGGAGCCTACGAGCAGTACTTC. This translates into CSAGILAGAYEQYF.

This clonotype showed up many times. The chain has TRBV27 and TRBJ1-5; no reliable D call. Germline V gives CDR1 MNHEY, CDR2 SMNVEV (reference sequence). Trimming removed 5 bases at V and 5 bases at J, with 22 bases between. The CDR3 consists of 17 residues. CDR3 nucleotides: TGTGCCAGCAGTCCGATACCGTACGCGACAAGAGATCAGCCCCAGCATTTT. It is translated as CASSPIPYATRDQPQHF.

This clonotype was seen at least ten times. The CDR3 region is CASSEIRKSSYEQYF. CDR3 nucleotide sequence: TGTGCCAGCAGTGAAATCCGGAAGAGCTCCTACGAGCAGTACTTC. The chain has TRBV6-1 and TRBJ2-7; D gene unclear. This CDR3 spans 15 amino acids. V was pared by 2 bases and J by 0 bases, with 11 bases between. Germline V gene data show CDR1 as MNHNS and CDR2 as SASEGT.

This clonotype appeared a few times. The genes are TRBV30 and TRBJ2-1, with D possibly being TRBD1 (6 bases). This CDR3 has 14 amino acids. Germline-derived CDR1 and CDR2 are GTSNPN and SVGIG (reference sequence). V lost 5 bases and J lost 2, with 13 bases in between. The CDR3 DNA is TGTGCCTGGGAACAGGGCTTCACCTACAATGAGCAGTTCTTC. Its translation is CAWEQGFTYNEQFF.

The gene calls are TRBV28 and TRBJ2-4; no firm D call. Per the germline V gene, CDR1 is MDHEN and CDR2 is SYDVKM. Trimming stripped 3 bases from V and 0 bases from J, with 9 bases between. This CDR3 contains 15 residues. CDR3 sequence: CASSFSFLAKNIQYF. The CDR3, as DNA: TGTGCCAGCAGTTTTAGCTTTTTAGCCAAAAACATTCAGTACTTC.

V is TRBV11-2 and J is TRBJ2-1; D ambiguous. The germline V and J ends were trimmed by 10 bases and 12 bases, with 22 bases remaining between them. This CDR3 has 13 amino acids. The germline V gene has CDR1 SGHAT and CDR2 FQNNGV. The CDR3 spells CAIYLPGRNLQFF. CDR3 bases: TGTGCCATCTACTTACCGGGCAGGAATTTGCAGTTCTTC.

This clonotype was counted at least ten times. J is TRBJ2-2 and V is TRBV19; 8 positions match TRBD2. This CDR3 region has 18 residues. CDR1 and CDR2 from the germline V gene are LNHDA and SQIVND (reference sequence). With 3 bases clipped from V and 7 bases from J, the junction kept 16 bases outside the gene matches. Here the CDR3 DNA reads TGTGCCAGTAGTATTCCCCCCGGAAGCGGGAGCTATCACGGGGAGCTGTTTTTT. Amino acid sequence: CASSIPPGSGSYHGELFF.

This clonotype showed up many times. The chain couples TRBV11-2 to TRBJ2-7; 11 nucleotides match TRBD2. Germline V gene data show CDR1 as SGHAT and CDR2 as FQNNGV. J lost 3 bases, V lost 1 base, and 8 bases had no gene match. This CDR3 is built from 17 residues. The CDR3 DNA sequence: TGTGCCAGCAGCTTAGGGGAGGGCACTAGCGGGAGCTACGAGCAGTACTTC. This encodes CASSLGEGTSGSYEQYF.

The V gene is TRBV19, the J gene TRBJ1-3; maybe TRBD1 (5 bases). Germline V gene data show CDR1 as LNHDA and CDR2 as SQIVND (reference sequence). Trimming took off 5 bases at V and 2 bases at J, with 16 bases between the two ends. There are 16 residues in the CDR3. CDR3 coding DNA: TGTGCCAGTAGTTCCCGAACAGGTACCGCTGGAAACACCATATATTTT. Protein sequence: CASSSRTGTAGNTIYF.

Many counts were recorded for this clonotype. This CDR3 reads CAISESAGRDTIYF. The DNA of the CDR3 is TGTGCCATCAGTGAGTCGGCAGGGCGAGACACCATATATTTT. The chain carries TRBV10-3 and TRBJ1-3; tentatively, D is TRBD1 (5 bases). The V end was cut by 0 bases, the J end by 8 bases, with 11 bases between. Germline V lookup: CDR1 ENHRY, CDR2 SYGVKD. This CDR3 region has 14 residues.

Points on this clonotype: Its ends do not fully match the called genes, so a read error is possible. The chain joins TRBV19 to TRBJ1-2; no firm D call. This CDR3 is 15 amino acids long. Germline CDR1 is LNHDA and CDR2 is SQIVND (reference sequence). CDR3 sequence reads: CASSIGRGPNYGYAF. The DNA for the CDR3 is TGTGCCAGTAGTATAGGGAGAGGGCCTAACTATGGCTACGCCTTC.

V usage is TRBV28 and J usage is TRBJ2-6, with D perhaps matching TRBD2 (7 bases). Germline CDR1 is MDHEN and CDR2 is SYDVKM. Trimming removed 2 bases at V and 3 bases at J, with 14 bases between. CDR3 size: 17 residues. Here the CDR3 DNA reads TGTGCCAGCAGTTTACCCGGGGGGCTAGGTGGGGCCAACGTCCTGACTTTC. Its translation: CASSLPGGLGGANVLTF.

This clonotype was counted many times. This rearrangement joins TRBV7-9 to TRBJ1-5; no definite D call. V lost 5 bases and J 8 bases, leaving 19 bases between the germline ends. The CDR3 totals 15 residues. CDR1 and CDR2 from the germline V gene are SEHNR and FQNEAQ (reference sequence). As DNA, the CDR3 is TGTGCCAGCAGCCCCCTCCCAGGAAACATGGAGCCCCAGCATTTT. It yields the protein CASSPLPGNMEPQHF.

The table lists this clonotype with a few counts. The chain uses TRBV5-1 and TRBJ1-2, with D tentatively TRBD1 (5 bases). The CDR3 spans 14 residues. Trimming took off 4 bases at V and 5 bases at J, with 15 bases between the two ends. Germline CDR1 reads SGHRS; CDR2 reads YFSETQ. CDR3 DNA: TGCGCCAGCAGCCCGGACACGATCGTTTATGGCTACACCTTC. This translates into CASSPDTIVYGYTF.